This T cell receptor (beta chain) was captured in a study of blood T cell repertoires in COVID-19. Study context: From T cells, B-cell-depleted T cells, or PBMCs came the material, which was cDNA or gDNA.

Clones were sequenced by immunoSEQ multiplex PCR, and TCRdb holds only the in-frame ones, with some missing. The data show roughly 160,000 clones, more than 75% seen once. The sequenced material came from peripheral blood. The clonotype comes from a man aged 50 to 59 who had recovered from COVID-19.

The CDR3 DNA is TGTGCCAGCAGCTTCCTAGGACAGGGATCAGAGACCCAGTACTTC. Protein product: CASSFLGQGSETQYF. The rearrangement joins TRBV7-7 to TRBJ2-5, with 8 bases aligning to TRBD1. The CDR3 contains 15 residues. CDR1 SSHAT and CDR2 FNYEAQ come from the germline V gene (reference sequence). With V trimmed by 3 bases and J by 4 bases, 7 bases remained unmatched. Supplemented by reference TRBV7-7 and TRBJ2-5, the full variable domain reads GAGVSQSPRYKVTKRGQDVTLRCDPISSHATLYWYQQALGQGPEFLTYFNYEAQPDKSGLPSDRFSAERPEGSISTLTIQRTEQRDSAMYRCASSFLGQGSETQYFGPGTRLLVL.